The text below deals with one T cell receptor (beta chain). In the authors' workflow: It was from reference gene primer amplification that nucleated cell counts were estimated. Profiled with immunoSEQ multiplex PCR; TCRdb holds only in-frame clones, not every one. Clonal size and the V and J genes are those of that table, whereas D and trimming came from the DNA. The sample has about 290,000 clones; about 89% are singletons. This entry belongs to a study of blood T cell repertoires in COVID-19. Study-level information: Samples taken during acute and convalescent COVID-19 were collected in the United States, Italy and Spain.

CDR1 and CDR2 from the germline V gene are SGHRS and YFSETQ. This CDR3 has 15 residues. V trimming: 1 base; J trimming: 7 bases; junction bases outside the gene matches: 5. The TCR comes from a man aged 40-49 years with acute or convalescent COVID-19. The V call is TRBV5-1, the J call TRBJ2-2; 9 bases line up with TRBD2. Sequenced input: peripheral blood. The CDR3 region is CASSLTSGSFGELFF. CDR3 DNA: TGCGCCAGCAGCTTGACTAGCGGGTCGTTCGGGGAGCTGTTTTTT. The full variable domain, in which reference TRBV5-1 and TRBJ2-2 provide the parts outside the CDR3, is KAGVTQTPRYLIKTRGQQVTLSCSPISGHRSVSWYQQTPGQGLQFLFEYFSETQRNKGNFPGRFSGRQFSNSRSEMNVSTLELGDSALYLCASSLTSGSFGELFFGEGSRLTVL.